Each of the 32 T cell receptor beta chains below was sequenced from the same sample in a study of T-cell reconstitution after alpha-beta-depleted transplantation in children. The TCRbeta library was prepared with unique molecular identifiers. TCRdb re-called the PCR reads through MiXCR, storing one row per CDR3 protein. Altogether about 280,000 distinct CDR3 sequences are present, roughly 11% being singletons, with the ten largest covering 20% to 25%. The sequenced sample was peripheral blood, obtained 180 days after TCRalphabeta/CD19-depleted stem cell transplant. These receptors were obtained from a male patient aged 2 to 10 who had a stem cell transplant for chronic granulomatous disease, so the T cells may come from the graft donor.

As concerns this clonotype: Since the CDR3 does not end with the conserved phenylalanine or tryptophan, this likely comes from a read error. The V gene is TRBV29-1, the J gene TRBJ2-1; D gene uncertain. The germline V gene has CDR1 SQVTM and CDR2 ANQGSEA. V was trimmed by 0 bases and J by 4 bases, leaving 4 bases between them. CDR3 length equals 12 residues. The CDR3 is CSVEELYNEQFL. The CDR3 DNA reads TGCAGCGTTGAAGAGCTTTACAATGAGCAGTTCTTA.

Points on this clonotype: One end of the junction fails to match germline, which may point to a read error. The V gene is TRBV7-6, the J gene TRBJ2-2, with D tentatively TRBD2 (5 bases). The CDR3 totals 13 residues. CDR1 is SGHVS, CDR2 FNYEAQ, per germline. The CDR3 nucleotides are TGTGCCAGCAGTTACCCCGCCCCCGGGGAGCTGTCTTTT. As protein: CASSYPAPGELSF.

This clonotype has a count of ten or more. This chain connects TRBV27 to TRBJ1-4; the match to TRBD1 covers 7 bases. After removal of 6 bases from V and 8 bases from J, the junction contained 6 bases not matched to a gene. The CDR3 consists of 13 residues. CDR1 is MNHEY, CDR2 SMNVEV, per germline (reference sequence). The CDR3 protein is CASSQGVMEKLFF. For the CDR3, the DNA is TGTGCCAGCAGCCAGGGGGTGATGGAAAAACTGTTTTTT.

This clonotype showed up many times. Written as DNA, the CDR3 is TGTGCCAGCAGTTTGTTGGGCTACGGTTCACGCTACAATGAGCAGTTCTTC. Its translation is CASSLLGYGSRYNEQFF. This chain uses TRBV12-3 or TRBV12-4 with TRBJ2-1; D not certain. V lost 3 bases, J lost 3 bases, and 18 bases lay in between. The CDR3 extends over 17 amino acids.

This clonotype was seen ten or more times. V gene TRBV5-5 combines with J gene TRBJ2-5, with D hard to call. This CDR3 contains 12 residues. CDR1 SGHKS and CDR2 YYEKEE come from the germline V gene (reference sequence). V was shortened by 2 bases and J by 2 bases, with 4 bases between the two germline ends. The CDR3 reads CASSFRQETQYF. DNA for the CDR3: TGTGCCAGCAGCTTTAGACAAGAGACCCAGTACTTC.

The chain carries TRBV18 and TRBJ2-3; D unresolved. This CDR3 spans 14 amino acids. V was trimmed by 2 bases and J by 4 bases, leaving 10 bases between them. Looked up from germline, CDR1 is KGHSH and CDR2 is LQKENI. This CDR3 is CASSPVPGADTQYF. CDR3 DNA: TGTGCCAGCTCACCAGTGCCGGGCGCAGATACGCAGTATTTT.

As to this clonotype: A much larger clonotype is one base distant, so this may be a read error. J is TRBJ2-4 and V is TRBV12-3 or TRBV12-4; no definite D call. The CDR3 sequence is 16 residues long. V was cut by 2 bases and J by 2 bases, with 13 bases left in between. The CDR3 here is CASSLREVKTKNIQYF. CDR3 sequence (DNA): TGTGCCAGCAGTTTAAGGGAAGTGAAGACCAAAAACATTCAGTACTTC.

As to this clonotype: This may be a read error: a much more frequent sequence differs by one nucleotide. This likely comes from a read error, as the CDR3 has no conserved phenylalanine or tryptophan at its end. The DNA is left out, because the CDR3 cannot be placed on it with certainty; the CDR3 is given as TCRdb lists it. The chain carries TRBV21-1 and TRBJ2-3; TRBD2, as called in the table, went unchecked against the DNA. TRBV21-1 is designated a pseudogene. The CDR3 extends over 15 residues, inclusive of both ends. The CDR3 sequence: CASSKGTSRLRTQYS.

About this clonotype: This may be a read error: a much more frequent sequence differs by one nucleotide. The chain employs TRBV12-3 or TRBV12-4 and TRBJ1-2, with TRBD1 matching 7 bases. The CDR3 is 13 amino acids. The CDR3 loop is CVSSLERTGGYTF. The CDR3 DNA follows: TGTGTCAGCAGTTTAGAGAGGACAGGTGGCTACACCTTC.

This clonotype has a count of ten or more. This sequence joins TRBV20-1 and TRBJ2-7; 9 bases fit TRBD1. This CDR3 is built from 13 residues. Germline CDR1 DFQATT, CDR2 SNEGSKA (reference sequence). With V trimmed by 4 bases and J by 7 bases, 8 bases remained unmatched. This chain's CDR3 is CSANVQGAREQYF. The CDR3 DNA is TGCAGTGCTAACGTACAGGGGGCAAGGGAGCAGTACTTC.

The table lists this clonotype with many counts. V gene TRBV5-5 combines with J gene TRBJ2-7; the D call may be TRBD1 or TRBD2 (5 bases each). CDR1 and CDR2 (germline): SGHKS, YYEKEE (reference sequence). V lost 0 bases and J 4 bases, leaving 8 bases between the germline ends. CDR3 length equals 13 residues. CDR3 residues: CASSLGGIYEQYF. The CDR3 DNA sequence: TGTGCCAGCAGCTTGGGGGGGATTTACGAGCAGTACTTC.

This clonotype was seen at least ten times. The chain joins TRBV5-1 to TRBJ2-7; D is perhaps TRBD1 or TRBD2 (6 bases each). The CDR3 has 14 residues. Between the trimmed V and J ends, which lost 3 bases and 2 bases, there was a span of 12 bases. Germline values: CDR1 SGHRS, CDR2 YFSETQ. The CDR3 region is CASSWGAVTYEQYF. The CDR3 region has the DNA TGCGCCAGCAGCTGGGGGGCCGTGACCTACGAGCAGTACTTC.

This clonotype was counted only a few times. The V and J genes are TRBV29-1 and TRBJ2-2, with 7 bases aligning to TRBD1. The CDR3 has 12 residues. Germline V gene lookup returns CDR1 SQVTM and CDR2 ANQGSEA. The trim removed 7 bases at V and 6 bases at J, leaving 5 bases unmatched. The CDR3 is CSATDRAGELFF. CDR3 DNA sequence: TGCAGCGCCACCGACAGGGCCGGGGAGCTGTTTTTT.

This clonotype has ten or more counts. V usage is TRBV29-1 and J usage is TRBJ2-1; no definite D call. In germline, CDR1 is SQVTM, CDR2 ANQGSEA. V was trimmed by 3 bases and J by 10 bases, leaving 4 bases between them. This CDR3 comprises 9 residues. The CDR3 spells CSVDVEQFF. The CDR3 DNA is TGCAGCGTTGACGTCGAGCAGTTCTTC.

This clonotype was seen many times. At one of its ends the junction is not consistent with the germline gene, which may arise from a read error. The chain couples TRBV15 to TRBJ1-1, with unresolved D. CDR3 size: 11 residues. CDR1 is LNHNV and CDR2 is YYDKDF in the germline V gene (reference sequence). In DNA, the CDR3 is TGTGCCACCAGCAGAGACTGGACGGTTTACTTT. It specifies CATSRDWTVYF.

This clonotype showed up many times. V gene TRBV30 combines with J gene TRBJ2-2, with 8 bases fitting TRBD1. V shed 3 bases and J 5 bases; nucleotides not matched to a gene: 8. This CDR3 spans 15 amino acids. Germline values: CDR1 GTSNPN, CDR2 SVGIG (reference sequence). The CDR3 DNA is TGTGCCTGGAGCGCAAGGACAGGGTGGACCGGGGAGCTGTTTTTT. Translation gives CAWSARTGWTGELFF.

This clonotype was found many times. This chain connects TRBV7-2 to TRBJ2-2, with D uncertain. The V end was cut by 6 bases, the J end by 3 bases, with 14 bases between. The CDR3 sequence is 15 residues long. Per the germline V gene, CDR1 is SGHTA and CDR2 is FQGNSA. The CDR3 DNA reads TGTGCCAGCAGTCCCGGACGGAAATACACCGGGGAGCTGTTTTTT. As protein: CASSPGRKYTGELFF.

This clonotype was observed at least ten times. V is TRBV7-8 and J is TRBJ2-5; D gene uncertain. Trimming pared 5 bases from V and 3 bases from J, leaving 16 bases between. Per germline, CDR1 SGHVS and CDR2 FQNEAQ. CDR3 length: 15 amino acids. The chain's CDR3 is CASSRLSSEEETQYF. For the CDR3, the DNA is TGTGCCAGCAGCCGGTTGTCTTCCGAGGAAGAGACCCAGTACTTC.

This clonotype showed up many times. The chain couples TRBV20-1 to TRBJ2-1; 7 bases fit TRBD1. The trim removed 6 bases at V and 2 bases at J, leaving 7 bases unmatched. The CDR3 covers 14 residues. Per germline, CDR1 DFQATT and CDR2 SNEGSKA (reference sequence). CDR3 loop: CSAQATGTYNEQFF. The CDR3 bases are TGCAGTGCACAAGCGACAGGGACCTACAATGAGCAGTTCTTC.

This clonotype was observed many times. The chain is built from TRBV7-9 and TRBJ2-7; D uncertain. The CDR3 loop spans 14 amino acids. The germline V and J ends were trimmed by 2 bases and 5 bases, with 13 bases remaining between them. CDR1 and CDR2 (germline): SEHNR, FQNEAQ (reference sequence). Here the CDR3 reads CASSLPLGQNEQYF. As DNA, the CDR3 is TGTGCCAGCAGCTTACCGCTCGGCCAAAACGAGCAGTACTTC.

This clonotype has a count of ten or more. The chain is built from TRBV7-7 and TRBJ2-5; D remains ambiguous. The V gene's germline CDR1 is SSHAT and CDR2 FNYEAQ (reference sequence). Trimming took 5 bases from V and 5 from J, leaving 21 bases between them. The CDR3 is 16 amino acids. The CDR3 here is CASSRYPTNLGETQYF. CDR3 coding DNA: TGTGCCAGCAGCCGCTACCCCACCAATTTGGGGGAGACCCAGTACTTC.

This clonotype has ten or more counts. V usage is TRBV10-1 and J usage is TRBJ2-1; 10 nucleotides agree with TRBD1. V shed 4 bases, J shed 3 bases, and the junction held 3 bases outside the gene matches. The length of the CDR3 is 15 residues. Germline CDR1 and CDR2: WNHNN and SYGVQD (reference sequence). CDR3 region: CASSAGQGDYNEQFF. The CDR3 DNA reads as TGCGCCAGCAGTGCAGGACAGGGGGACTACAATGAGCAGTTCTTC.

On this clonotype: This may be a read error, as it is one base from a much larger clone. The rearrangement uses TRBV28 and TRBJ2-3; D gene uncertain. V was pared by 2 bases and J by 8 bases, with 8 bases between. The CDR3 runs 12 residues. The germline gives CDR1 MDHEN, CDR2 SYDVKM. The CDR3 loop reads CASSLTRATQYF. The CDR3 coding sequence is TGTGCCAGCAGTTTAACACGGGCTACGCAGTATTTT. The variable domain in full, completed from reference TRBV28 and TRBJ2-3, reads DVKVTQSSRYLVKRTGEKVFLECVQDMDHENMFWYRQDPGLGLRLIYFSYDVKMKEKGDIPEGYSVSREKKERFSLILESASTNQTSMYLCASSLTRATQYFGPGTRLTVL.

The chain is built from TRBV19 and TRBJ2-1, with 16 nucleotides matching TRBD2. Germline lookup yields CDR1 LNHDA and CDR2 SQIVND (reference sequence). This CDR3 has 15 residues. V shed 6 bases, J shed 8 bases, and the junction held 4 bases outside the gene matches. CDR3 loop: CASRGLAGGRDEQFF. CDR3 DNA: TGTGCCAGTAGGGGACTAGCGGGAGGGAGAGATGAGCAGTTCTTC.

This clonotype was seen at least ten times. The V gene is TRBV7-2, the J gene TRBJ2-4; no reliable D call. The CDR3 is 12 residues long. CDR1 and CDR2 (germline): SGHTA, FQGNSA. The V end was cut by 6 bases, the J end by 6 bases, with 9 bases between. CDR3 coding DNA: TGTGCCAGCAGTCCGCCCTTAAACATTCAGTACTTC. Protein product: CASSPPLNIQYF.

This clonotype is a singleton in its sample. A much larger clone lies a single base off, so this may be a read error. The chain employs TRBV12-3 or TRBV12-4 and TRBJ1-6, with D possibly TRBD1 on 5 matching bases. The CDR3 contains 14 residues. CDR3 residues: CTSSYGGNGSPLHF. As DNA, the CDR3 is TGTACCAGCAGTTACGGGGGGAATGGTTCACCCCTCCACTTT.

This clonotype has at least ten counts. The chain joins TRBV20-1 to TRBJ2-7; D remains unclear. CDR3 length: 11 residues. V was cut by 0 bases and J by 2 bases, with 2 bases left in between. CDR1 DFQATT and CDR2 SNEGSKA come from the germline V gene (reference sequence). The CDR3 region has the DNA TGCAGTGCTAGAGATCCCTACGAGCAGTACTTC. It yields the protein CSARDPYEQYF.

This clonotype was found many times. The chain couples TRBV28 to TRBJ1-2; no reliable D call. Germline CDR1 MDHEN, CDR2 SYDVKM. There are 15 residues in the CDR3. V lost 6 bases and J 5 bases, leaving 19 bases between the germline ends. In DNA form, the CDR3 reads TGTGCCAGCAGCGGCTCCCTACCCCTCCATTATGGCTACACCTTC. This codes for CASSGSLPLHYGYTF.

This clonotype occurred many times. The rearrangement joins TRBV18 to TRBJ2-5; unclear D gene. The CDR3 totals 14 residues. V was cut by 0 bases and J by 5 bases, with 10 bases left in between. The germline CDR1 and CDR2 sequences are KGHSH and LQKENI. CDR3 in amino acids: CASSPPVLSETQYF. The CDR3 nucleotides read TGTGCCAGCTCACCACCTGTTTTATCCGAGACCCAGTACTTC.

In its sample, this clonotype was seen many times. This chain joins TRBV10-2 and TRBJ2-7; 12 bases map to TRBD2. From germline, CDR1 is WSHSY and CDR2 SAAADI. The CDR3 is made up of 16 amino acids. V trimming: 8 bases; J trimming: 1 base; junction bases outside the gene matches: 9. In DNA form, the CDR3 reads TGCGCCAGCTCGAGCCCTCTAGCGGGAGGGTCCTACGAGCAGTACTTC. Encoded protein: CASSSPLAGGSYEQYF.

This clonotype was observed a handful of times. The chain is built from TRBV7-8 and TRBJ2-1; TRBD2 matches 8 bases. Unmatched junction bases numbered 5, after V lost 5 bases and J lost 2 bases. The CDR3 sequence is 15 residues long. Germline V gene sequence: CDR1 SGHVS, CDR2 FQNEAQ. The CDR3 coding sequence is TGTGCCAGCAGCCCCCAACTAGCGGCCTACAATGAGCAGTTCTTC. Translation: CASSPQLAAYNEQFF.

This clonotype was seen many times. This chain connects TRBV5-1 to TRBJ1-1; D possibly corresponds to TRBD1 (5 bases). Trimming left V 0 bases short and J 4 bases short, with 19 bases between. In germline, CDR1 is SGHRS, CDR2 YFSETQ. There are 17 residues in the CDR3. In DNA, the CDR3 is TGCGCCAGCAGCTTGGACAGGTTGGGCCAAGATGGCACTGAAGCTTTCTTT. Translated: CASSLDRLGQDGTEAFF.